These T cell receptor beta chains were read from a single sample in a study of blood T cell repertoires in COVID-19. The assay was immunoSEQ multiplex PCR, and TCRdb's table has in-frame clones only and misses some. The repertoire holds a few hundred thousand clones, with around 80% as singletons. What was sequenced was peripheral blood. These receptors were obtained from a human donor in a cohort sampled during active COVID-19. The CDR3 runs from the conserved cysteine through the conserved F or W.

V gene,J gene,CDR3 protein
TRBV19,TRBJ1-1,CASSMDRNTEAFF
TRBV30,TRBJ2-7,CAWAVTYEQYF
TRBV6-4,TRBJ1-1,CASSDQGAHTEAFF
TRBV19,TRBJ2-3,CASRGRGRSTDTQYF
TRBV18,TRBJ1-3,CASAPRAPNSGNTIYF
TRBV7-6,TRBJ1-1,CASRATGGSEAFF
TRBV18,TRBJ1-6,CASSLGQGANSPLHF
TRBV5-8,TRBJ2-3,CASSHERITSAADTQYF
TRBV9,TRBJ2-7,CASSVDGTPLNEQYF
TRBV28,TRBJ2-2,CASSLAGGPGTGELFF
TRBV5-8,TRBJ1-4,CASSFLGQGTYEKLFF
TRBV6-5,TRBJ2-1,CASSYLAGWYEQFF
TRBV27,TRBJ1-6,CASSLMPRDSPLHF
TRBV28,TRBJ2-1,CATLGHLAPSYNEQFF
TRBV5-6,TRBJ1-4,CASSPGQFNEKLFF
TRBV4-2,TRBJ2-1,CASSQVRLANEQFF
TRBV6-1,TRBJ1-3,CASSEPSQGNTIYF
TRBV10-3,TRBJ1-2,CAIRETGGRRYYGYTF
TRBV6-5,TRBJ2-7,CASDRETYEQYF
TRBV19,TRBJ2-2,CASSSDRGNTGELFF
TRBV5-4,TRBJ1-3,CASSPGLGSGNTIYF
TRBV24-1,TRBJ1-2,CATSDFGQGQYRTGYTF
TRBV16,TRBJ1-5,CASSQLGQGNQPQHF
TRBV3-1/TRBV3-2,TRBJ1-1,CASSQEGPGQDEAFF
TRBV6-6,TRBJ1-1,CASRWTGTGNTEAFF
TRBV2,TRBJ1-2,CASSNRGTGNFNYGYTF
TRBV9,TRBJ1-2,CASSVAPTGTAGYTF
TRBV18,TRBJ1-5,CASSRGSGDSNQPQHF
TRBV7-9,TRBJ2-3,CASSSTGGRGDTQYF
TRBV6-5,TRBJ2-2,CASSWDRNTGELFF
TRBV2,TRBJ1-4,CASSELLRDRRGKLFF
TRBV29-1,TRBJ2-2,CSVDRGVAGELFF
TRBV9,TRBJ1-1,CASSVARDRGRGAFF
TRBV7-9,TRBJ1-2,CASSWDSYGYTF